This T cell receptor beta chain was recovered during a study of blood T cell repertoires in COVID-19. The count of this clone is one. Some clones are missing from TCRdb's copy, which holds only in-frame ones; the method was immunoSEQ multiplex PCR. This table holds some 100,000 clones, roughly 88% found once. The TCR originated in a woman older than 75 with active or convalescent COVID-19. Sequencing was carried out using peripheral blood.

In DNA form, the CDR3 reads TGTGCCAGCAGCGTAGCTAGCGGGGTTAGCTCCTACGAGCAGTACTTC. Protein sequence: CASSVASGVSSYEQYF. The V call is TRBV9, the J call TRBJ2-7, with 9 bases aligning to TRBD2. V dropped 0 bases and J dropped 0; count of bases not matched to a gene: 4. CDR3 length: 16 residues. Per the germline V gene, CDR1 is SGDLS and CDR2 is YYNGEE.